The 21 T cell receptor beta chains listed next were all sequenced from one sample in a study of OX40 agonist ivuxolimab in advanced cancers. Clones were read by immunoSEQ multiplex PCR, and TCRdb kept only the in-frame ones, dropping some. The data hold roughly 36,000 clones, with roughly 84% observed a single time. Here the sequenced sample was CD4+ or CD8+ T cells sorted from blood, taken in a trial of the OX40 agonist ivuxolimab. Source of these receptors: an adult with an advanced solid tumor such as melanoma, head and neck, liver or kidney cancer.

The chain couples TRBV5-1 to TRBJ2-5, with 11 bases aligning to TRBD2. CDR3 length: 17 amino acids. The ends lost 0 bases at V and 5 bases at J; junction bases unmatched: 9. The V gene's germline CDR1 is SGHRS and CDR2 YFSETQ. CDR3 sequence (DNA): TGCGCCAGCAGCTTGGTTCCTAGCGGGGGGAAGAGGGAGACCCAGTACTTC. It is translated as CASSLVPSGGKRETQYF. The full variable domain, rest sourced from reference TRBV5-1 and TRBJ2-5, is KAGVTQTPRYLIKTRGQQVTLSCSPISGHRSVSWYQQTPGQGLQFLFEYFSETQRNKGNFPGRFSGRQFSNSRSEMNVSTLELGDSALYLCASSLVPSGGKRETQYFGPGTRLLVL.

The V gene is TRBV12-5, the J gene TRBJ2-3, with TRBD2 matching 8 bases. V gave up 1 base and J gave up 3 bases; unmatched junction bases: 6. CDR3 length: 16 amino acids. Germline CDR1 is LGHNT and CDR2 is FRNRAP. CDR3 in DNA: TGTGCTAGTGGTTTGGGGACTAGCCCGACGACAGATACGCAGTATTTT. Protein product: CASGLGTSPTTDTQYF.

The rearrangement links TRBV5-1 to TRBJ1-2; 7 nucleotides match TRBD1. CDR1 and CDR2 from the germline V gene are SGHRS and YFSETQ. The J segment lost 3 bases and the V segment lost 1 base, leaving 3 bases of the junction unmatched. The CDR3 runs 14 residues. The DNA for the CDR3 is TGCGCCAGCAGCTTGACAGGGGAGTACTATGGCTACACCTTC. Amino acid sequence: CASSLTGEYYGYTF. Variable domain in full (rest from reference TRBV5-1 and TRBJ1-2): KAGVTQTPRYLIKTRGQQVTLSCSPISGHRSVSWYQQTPGQGLQFLFEYFSETQRNKGNFPGRFSGRQFSNSRSEMNVSTLELGDSALYLCASSLTGEYYGYTFGSGTRLTVV.

The V call is TRBV2, the J call TRBJ2-4; 7 nucleotides agree with TRBD2. This CDR3 has 11 amino acids. V was clipped by 9 bases and J by 9 bases; unmatched bases: 5. Per germline, CDR1 SNHLY and CDR2 FYNNEI. The CDR3 is CASRGEGIQYF. Here the CDR3 DNA reads TGTGCCAGTCGGGGGGAGGGCATTCAGTACTTC.

The CDR3 DNA reads TGTGCCAGCAGCTTGGCCACAGGCCCAGTCTACGAGCAGTACTTC. This gives the protein CASSLATGPVYEQYF. The chain couples TRBV5-5 to TRBJ2-7; D might be TRBD1 (5 bases). Germline V gene data show CDR1 as SGHKS and CDR2 as YYEKEE (reference sequence). V was shortened by 0 bases and J by 3 bases, with 13 bases between the two germline ends. The CDR3 covers 15 residues.

This clone is a singleton in its sample. V gene TRBV6-6 combines with J gene TRBJ2-1, with unresolved D. In germline, CDR1 is MNHNY, CDR2 SVGAGI (reference sequence). V was trimmed by 8 bases and J by 10 bases, leaving 12 bases between them. This CDR3 contains 11 residues. In DNA form, the CDR3 reads TGTGCCAGCTCCCTCGAGTTAGAGCAGTTCTTC. It encodes CASSLELEQFF.

The genes are TRBV5-1 and TRBJ1-3, with 8 bases identical to TRBD1. V shed 4 bases, J shed 0 bases, and the junction held 9 bases outside the gene matches. The CDR3 contains 17 residues. The germline V gene encodes CDR1 SGHRS and CDR2 YFSETQ. This chain's CDR3 is CASSPGQAGRSGNTIYF. For the CDR3, the DNA is TGCGCCAGCAGCCCGGGACAGGCAGGGCGCTCTGGAAACACCATATATTTT.

This clone was observed once. The rearrangement joins TRBV2 to TRBJ2-5; 8 bases are a match to TRBD1. The V gene's germline CDR1 is SNHLY and CDR2 FYNNEI. The trim removed 4 bases at V and 1 base at J, leaving 8 bases unmatched. This CDR3 is built from 16 residues. The CDR3 bases are TGTGCCAGCAGTGCTCTCAAGACAGGGGCCCAAGAGACCCAGTACTTC. It specifies CASSALKTGAQETQYF.

The chain recombines TRBV25-1 with TRBJ2-7, with 7 bases that match TRBD2. From germline, CDR1 is MGHDK and CDR2 SYGVNS. Trimming took 4 bases from V and 1 from J; bases not matched to a gene: 7. The CDR3 is made up of 15 amino acids. As DNA, the CDR3 is TGTGCCAGCAGTGCGGGACTACCTTATTCCTACGAGCAGTACTTC. This codes for CASSAGLPYSYEQYF.

The chain couples TRBV6-6 to TRBJ2-1; no clear D. There are 14 residues in the CDR3. CDR1 MNHNY and CDR2 SVGAGI come from the germline V gene (reference sequence). V was clipped by 7 bases and J by 4 bases, with 14 bases between them. CDR3 nucleotide sequence: TGTGCCAGCATATCTCCAGCTAGGTACAATGAGCAGTTCTTC. Its protein product is CASISPARYNEQFF.

The chain carries TRBV6-5 and TRBJ2-7; possibly TRBD1 for D (7 bases). This CDR3 is 15 amino acids long. V was clipped by 10 bases and J by 4 bases, with 23 bases between them. Germline-derived CDR1 and CDR2 are MNHEY and SVGAGI. CDR3 loop: CATRTGLLGVYEQYF. The CDR3 DNA reads TGTGCCACTAGGACAGGACTACTCGGGGTGTACGAGCAGTACTTC.

The chain uses TRBV11-3 and TRBJ2-1, with D perhaps matching TRBD1 (6 bases). V dropped 0 bases and J dropped 8 bases, with 17 bases sitting between them. Germline-derived CDR1 and CDR2 are SGHNT and YENEEA. The CDR3 covers 16 residues. Here the CDR3 DNA reads TGTGCCAGCAGCTTAGAGAGGCGGCAGCACAGGGATGAGCAGTTCTTC. It codes for CASSLERRQHRDEQFF.

The chain links TRBV15 to TRBJ1-2; TRBD1 matches 9 bases. CDR3 size: 16 residues. The germline CDR1 and CDR2 sequences are LNHNV and YYDKDF (reference sequence). The J segment lost 2 bases and the V segment lost 5 bases, leaving 9 bases of the junction unmatched. In DNA form, the CDR3 reads TGTGCCACCAGCGGAAGGGACAGGGACGGGAACTATGGCTACACCTTC. Translation gives CATSGRDRDGNYGYTF.

CDR3 DNA: TGTGCCAGCAGTGAAGCCTCGACCAGGGGATTTTTT. This codes for CASSEASTRGFF. The chain has TRBV6-1 and TRBJ1-4; a possible D gene is TRBD1 (6 bases). Trimming removed 0 bases from V and 17 bases from J, with 13 bases in between. Looked up from germline, CDR1 is MNHNS and CDR2 is SASEGT. This CDR3 has 12 amino acids.

The CDR3 protein is CASSLSQEQFF. Here the CDR3 DNA reads TGTGCCAGCAGCTTATCCCAGGAGCAGTTCTTC. The chain couples TRBV7-2 to TRBJ2-1; D is uncertain. The V and J ends lost 2 bases and 10 bases respectively, with 6 bases between them. The CDR3 consists of 11 residues. The germline V gene encodes CDR1 SGHTA and CDR2 FQGNSA. The full variable domain, with the rest looked up from reference TRBV7-2 and TRBJ2-1, is GAGVSQSPSNKVTEKGKDVELRCDPISGHTALYWYRQSLGQGLEFLIYFQGNSAPDKSGLPSDRFSAERTGGSVSTLTIQRTQQEDSAVYLCASSLSQEQFFGPGTRLTVL.

This chain joins TRBV7-9 and TRBJ1-1, with 12 bases matching TRBD1. V was pared by 5 bases and J by 1 base, with 5 bases of the junction left unmatched. The germline gives CDR1 SEHNR, CDR2 FQNEAQ (reference sequence). CDR3 size: 16 residues. CDR3: CASSPGQGAKNTEAFF. The DNA of the CDR3 is TGTGCCAGCAGCCCGGGACAGGGGGCGAAGAACACTGAAGCTTTCTTT.

The chain joins TRBV7-9 to TRBJ2-1; the D is unclear. CDR1 and CDR2 (germline): SEHNR, FQNEAQ (reference sequence). V lost 2 bases and J 0 bases, leaving 20 bases between the germline ends. The CDR3 is 19 residues long. The CDR3 DNA reads as TGTGCCAGCAGCTTAATTCTCGTGTATGGGGATGGCTCCTACAATGAGCAGTTCTTC. This translates into CASSLILVYGDGSYNEQFF.

The CDR3: CAWSRDTGELFF. The DNA for the CDR3 is TGTGCCTGGAGTCGGGACACCGGGGAGCTGTTTTTT. This chain links TRBV30 with TRBJ2-2; no firm D call. Germline V gene lookup returns CDR1 GTSNPN and CDR2 SVGIG (reference sequence). Trimming removed 2 bases from V and 3 bases from J, with 4 bases in between. This CDR3 has 12 amino acids.

The chain uses TRBV7-9 and TRBJ1-1; unclear D gene. The V and J ends lost 1 base and 4 bases respectively, with 13 bases between them. The CDR3 extends over 15 amino acids. Germline V gives CDR1 SEHNR, CDR2 FQNEAQ (reference sequence). In DNA form, the CDR3 reads TGTGCCAGCAGCTTAGTTCCCTACAAAGGCACTGAAGCTTTCTTT. Amino acids: CASSLVPYKGTEAFF.

This chain connects TRBV19 to TRBJ1-5; 8 nucleotides match TRBD1. The V and J ends lost 4 bases and 6 bases, in that order; junction bases with no gene match: 5. The CDR3 sequence is 14 residues long. Germline-derived CDR1 and CDR2 are LNHDA and SQIVND (reference sequence). The CDR3 here is CASSTRQGIQPQHF. CDR3 bases: TGTGCCAGTAGTACCAGACAGGGGATTCAGCCCCAGCATTTT. The variable domain in full, completed from reference TRBV19 and TRBJ1-5, reads DGGITQSPKYLFRKEGQNVTLSCEQNLNHDAMYWYRQDPGQGLRLIYYSQIVNDFQKGDIAEGYSVSREKKESFPLTVTSAQKNPTAFYLCASSTRQGIQPQHFGDGTRLSIL.

CDR3 bases: TGTGCCAGCAGTCACGCTAACAATGAGCAGTTCTTC. Translating gives CASSHANNEQFF. This chain connects TRBV5-4 to TRBJ2-1; D remains unclear. The germline CDR1 and CDR2 sequences are SGHNT and YYREEE (reference sequence). Between the trimmed V and J ends, which lost 5 bases and 5 bases, there was a span of 8 bases. This CDR3 contains 12 residues.